This is a list of T cell receptor beta chains from one sample in a study of T-cell memory formation after mild COVID-19. TCRdb called the 5' RACE reads again in MiXCR, with one record for every CDR3 protein. The profile shows about 49,000 distinct CDR3 sequences, approximately 7.6% of them singletons. Sequencing was carried out using PBMCs or a T cell subset sorted from them (not recorded which). The receptors shown here come from a man aged 18-30 years who had mild COVID-19 (a few samples of this study predate the infection). Cell type and time point are not known. Both conserved end residues are part of each CDR3. The D gene is left open where the match is weak. Clone size appears in some rows only: once, few, many, or a class for an expanded clone.

few	TRBV10-3	-	TRBJ1-1	TGTGCCATCAGTAAGGTTGGCACTGAAGCTTTCTTT	CAISKVGTEAFF
few	TRBV28	TRBD2	TRBJ2-1	TGTGCCAGCAGTTTGGACGGGGGGGCAAATGAGCAGTTCTTC	CASSLDGGANEQFF
few	TRBV20-1	TRBD1	TRBJ1-2	TGCAGTGCTTCAACCGGGACAGTTACCTATGGCTACACCTTC	CSASTGTVTYGYTF
many	TRBV5-1	-	TRBJ2-3	TGCGCCAGCAGCTTGAGGACTACCGGCGTTACGCAGTATTTT	CASSLRTTGVTQYF
few	TRBV11-2	-	TRBJ2-5	TGTGCCAGCAGCGATGGCAGGGTGGACCAAGAGACCCAGTACTTC	CASSDGRVDQETQYF
few	TRBV4-1	-	TRBJ1-5	TGCGCCAGCAGCCAAGGAGGTCGTCCAAATCAGCCCCAGCATTTT	CASSQGGRPNQPQHF
-	TRBV6-5	-	TRBJ2-7	TGTGCCAGTCACGCCGGGGGATCCCTACACGAGCAGTACTTC	CASHAGGSLHEQYF
few	TRBV6-1	-	TRBJ2-5	TGTGCCAGCAGTGTGGAAAGGGGTTTGGAGACCCAGTACTTC	CASSVERGLETQYF
many	TRBV7-6	TRBD2	TRBJ2-7	TGTGCCAGCAGCTTAGGGTCTAGCGGGGGGGCCGTACAGGTCTACGAGCAGTACTTC	CASSLGSSGGAVQVYEQYF
-	TRBV20-1	-	TRBJ2-3	TGCAGTGCTAGAGATGGTGGGACTTACACAGATACGCAGTATTTT	CSARDGGTYTDTQYF
-	TRBV28	TRBD2	TRBJ2-5	TGTGCCAGCAGGATCGGGACTAGCGGGCGGGAGACCCAGTACTTC	CASRIGTSGRETQYF
many	TRBV20-1	-	TRBJ1-1	TGCAGTGCTAGAGCCCATTTGGGGAACACTGAAGCTTTCTTT	CSARAHLGNTEAFF
many	TRBV4-3	-	TRBJ2-4	TGCGCCAGCCAAGGGGGGGGGACCCCGGGCATTCAGTACTTC	CASQGGGTPGIQYF
-	TRBV6-2/TRBV6-3	-	TRBJ2-7	TGTGCCAGCACCCCTGACTACTCCTACGAGCAGTACTTC	CASTPDYSYEQYF
many	TRBV3-1	-	TRBJ2-2	TGTGCCAGCAGCCAAGTGGGCGGAACCGGGGAGCTGTTTTTT	CASSQVGGTGELFF
many	TRBV5-6	TRBD2	TRBJ2-5	TGTGCCAGCAGCATAGCGCTAGCGGGGGGAGAGACCCAGTACTTC	CASSIALAGGETQYF
many	TRBV6-2/TRBV6-3	TRBD2	TRBJ2-3	TGTGCCAGCAGAGAAGCGGGGAGCACAGATACGCAGTATTTT	CASREAGSTDTQYF
-	TRBV2	-	TRBJ2-2	TGTGCCAGCAGTCCCGAGTTGGGGGAGCTGTTTTTT	CASSPELGELFF
few	TRBV12-3/TRBV12-4	TRBD1	TRBJ1-2	TGTGCCAGCAGTTTTCGGGACAGGGACCTATCTGGTCATGGCTACACCTTC	CASSFRDRDLSGHGYTF
few	TRBV7-9	-	TRBJ1-1	TGTGCCAGCAGCCCCCGCAGGAACACTGAAGCTTTCTTT	CASSPRRNTEAFF
few	TRBV6-5	TRBD1	TRBJ2-1	TGTGCCAGCGGCCGGGGACAGGGGATCAATGAGCAGTTCTTC	CASGRGQGINEQFF
many	TRBV6-2/TRBV6-3	TRBD1	TRBJ2-2	TGTGCCAGCAGTTTCAAAGTCGGGACAGCCACCGGGGAGCTGTTTTTT	CASSFKVGTATGELFF
few	TRBV12-3/TRBV12-4	-	TRBJ1-4	TGTGCCAGCAGTCTTTCGGACACGAATGAAAAACTGTTTTTT	CASSLSDTNEKLFF
few	TRBV28	-	TRBJ1-1	TGTGCCAGCAGTTTATCTCAGGGTAGAACTGAAGCTTTCTTT	CASSLSQGRTEAFF
few	TRBV10-3	-	TRBJ1-1	TGTGCCATCACCGGAACGAACCGACCGAACACTGAAGCTTTCTTT	CAITGTNRPNTEAFF
few	TRBV10-3	-	TRBJ1-2	TGTGCCATCAGTTCAGGACACCCCCTAGCTAACTATGGCTACACCTTC	CAISSGHPLANYGYTF
few	TRBV29-1	TRBD1	TRBJ1-4	TGCAGCGTCCGAACAGGGGGGCATGAAAAACTGTTTTTT	CSVRTGGHEKLFF
many	TRBV20-1	-	TRBJ1-2	TGCAGTGCTAGGTTCAGGCTATCTTCAGGCTACACCTTC	CSARFRLSSGYTF
-	TRBV19	-	TRBJ1-4	TGTGCCAGTAGTATAACTTGGAGCGGGAAACTGTTTTTT	CASSITWSGKLFF
many	TRBV5-1	-	TRBJ2-4	TGCGCCAGCAGCTTGGGGCAGGGACTAGCCAAAAACATTCAGTACTTC	CASSLGQGLAKNIQYF
-	TRBV7-9	-	TRBJ1-6	TGTGCCAGCAGCCCTCCGGGGGGGCCGAATTCACCCCTCCACTTT	CASSPPGGPNSPLHF
-	TRBV4-3	-	TRBJ1-3	TGCGCCAGCAGCCAAGATCCGGGGAACACCATATATTTT	CASSQDPGNTIYF
many	TRBV9	-	TRBJ2-3	TGTGCCAGCAGCGTAGTGCCGAGCGGTTGGGGGGATACGCAGTATTTT	CASSVVPSGWGDTQYF
medium-sized	TRBV7-8	-	TRBJ2-5	TGTGCCAGCAACCCCGGGGACCAAGAGACCCAGTACTTC	CASNPGDQETQYF
few	TRBV5-1	TRBD1	TRBJ2-2	TGCGCCAGCAGCCCCACGAGGGGACAGGGTGACACCGGGGAGCTGTTTTTT	CASSPTRGQGDTGELFF
few	TRBV15	-	TRBJ1-2	TGTGCCACCAGCAGAGATGTAAGGGGGGACGGCTACACCTTC	CATSRDVRGDGYTF
few	TRBV18	-	TRBJ1-5	TGTGCCAGCTCACCATCAGGGGATTCCCAGCATTTT	CASSPSGDSQHF
many	TRBV7-9	-	TRBJ2-5	TGTGCCAGCAGCAGAGACCTGGTGTCCGCAGAGACCCAGTACTTC	CASSRDLVSAETQYF
many	TRBV2	-	TRBJ1-2	TGTGCCAGCAGTTTCAACTATGGCTACACCTTC	CASSFNYGYTF
-	TRBV12-3/TRBV12-4	-	TRBJ2-1	TGTGCCAGCAGTTATGGGGGTACCCACTACAATGAGCAGTTCTTC	CASSYGGTHYNEQFF
few	TRBV29-1	TRBD2	TRBJ2-5	TGCAGCGTCCCCGGGCTAGCGGGGGGAGGAGAGACCCAGTACTTC	CSVPGLAGGGETQYF
-	TRBV5-1	-	TRBJ1-1	TGCGCCAGCAGCTTGGAGACGCCGACTGAAGCTTTCTTT	CASSLETPTEAFF
few	TRBV5-1	TRBD2	TRBJ2-3	TGCGCCAGCAGCTATAGCGGGGGTAACACAGATACGCAGTATTTT	CASSYSGGNTDTQYF
-	TRBV6-2/TRBV6-3	-	TRBJ2-5	TGTGCCAGCAGTTACAGGGGACGAGGCCCCCAGTACTTC	CASSYRGRGPQYF
many	TRBV24-1	-	TRBJ2-1	TGTGCCACCAGTGATTATGGCTCAGCTAACAATGAGCAGTTCTTC	CATSDYGSANNEQFF